Below, 18 T cell receptor beta chains from the same sample are listed, as sequenced in a study of a mutant IDH1 vaccine in newly diagnosed glioma. Time point: week 47, end of study. Mutant IDH1 20-mer peptide, at 300 ug, made up each vaccine dose, with topical imiquimod. Repertoires were generated with immunoSEQ multiplex PCR, while TCRdb's copy carries only in-frame clones and drops some. The data show some 50,000 clones, less than 70% seen once. These receptors lack a known antigen. Sequences were derived from peripheral blood mononuclear cells (PBMCs), sampled from a glioma patient whose treatment included an IDH1 peptide vaccine. The receptors here all came from a middle-aged man with glioma. Some clones in this sample may be carry-over from other donors' samples.

V usage is TRBV19 and J usage is TRBJ1-6, with a possible D match to TRBD1 (5 bases). From germline, CDR1 is LNHDA and CDR2 SQIVND (reference sequence). Trimming took off 4 bases at V and 10 bases at J, with 20 bases between the two ends. The CDR3 sequence is 16 residues long. This CDR3 is CASSTSYKKGRSPLHF. The CDR3 nucleotides read TGTGCCAGTAGTACCTCGTATAAGAAGGGGCGGTCACCCCTCCACTTT.

The chain employs TRBV29-1 and TRBJ2-7; a weak D match, TRBD2 (6 bases). The germline V and J ends were trimmed by 6 bases and 0 bases, with 6 bases remaining between them. The CDR3 extends over 11 amino acids. Germline loops: CDR1 SQVTM, CDR2 ANQGSEA. The DNA for the CDR3 is TGCAGCGTCGGGAGCTCCTACGAGCAGTACTTC. This sequence encodes CSVGSSYEQYF.

This chain connects TRBV6-6 to TRBJ1-2; TRBD1 matches at 8 bases. Germline V gene data show CDR1 as MNHNY and CDR2 as SVGAGI (reference sequence). The CDR3 totals 15 residues. Trimming took 5 bases from V and 5 from J; bases not matched to a gene: 10. This chain's CDR3 is CASSGGQAALYGYTF. Here the CDR3 DNA reads TGTGCCAGCAGTGGGGGACAGGCGGCCCTTTATGGCTACACCTTC.

This clone was seen only a few times. This chain links TRBV7-9 with TRBJ2-7; D perhaps matches TRBD1 (5 bases). CDR3 length: 14 residues. Looked up from germline, CDR1 is SEHNR and CDR2 is FQNEAQ (reference sequence). V lost 0 bases, J lost 6 bases, and 12 bases lay in between. The CDR3 DNA follows: TGTGCCAGCAGCTTAGCGAACCAGGGTAGCGAGCAGTACTTC. Translation: CASSLANQGSEQYF.

The chain employs TRBV10-1 and TRBJ2-5; possible D gene TRBD1, 6 bases. The CDR3 extends over 13 amino acids. Looked up from germline, CDR1 is WNHNN and CDR2 is SYGVQD (reference sequence). Trimming left V 0 bases short and J 4 bases short, with 6 bases between. The CDR3 sequence: CASSESRGETQYF. CDR3 nucleotides: TGCGCCAGCAGTGAGTCCAGGGGAGAGACCCAGTACTTC.

The V call is TRBV6-6, the J call TRBJ1-2; 10 positions match TRBD1. This CDR3 has 15 residues. Per the germline V gene, CDR1 is MNHNY and CDR2 is SVGAGI (reference sequence). Losses at the gene ends were 5 bases for V and 8 bases for J; bases not matched to a gene: 11. CDR3 loop: CASSQGTGASRGYTF. The CDR3 nucleotides are TGTGCCAGCAGTCAAGGGACAGGGGCAAGTCGCGGCTACACCTTC.

CDR3 sequence (DNA): TGTGCCAGCAGTTACAAGGGACAGGGGGTCGAGCAGTACTTC. This encodes CASSYKGQGVEQYF. The chain has TRBV6-5 and TRBJ2-7; 11 positions agree with TRBD1. Germline loops: CDR1 MNHEY, CDR2 SVGAGI. This CDR3 region has 14 residues. After removal of 2 bases from V and 6 bases from J, the junction contained 3 bases not matched to a gene.

The chain couples TRBV30 to TRBJ1-4; D is perhaps TRBD1 (5 bases). CDR3 size: 12 residues. Looked up from germline, CDR1 is GTSNPN and CDR2 is SVGIG (reference sequence). V was cut by 0 bases and J by 8 bases, with 7 bases left in between. CDR3 nucleotide sequence: TGTGCCTGGAGTGTTGGGGGGGAAAAACTGTTTTTT. Translation: CAWSVGGEKLFF.

The chain is built from TRBV2 and TRBJ2-5; D unresolved. V was clipped by 5 bases and J by 1 base, with 8 bases between them. The germline V gene has CDR1 SNHLY and CDR2 FYNNEI. CDR3 length: 13 amino acids. The CDR3 DNA sequence: TGTGCCAGCAGTTCCCAACGCCAAGAGACCCAGTACTTC. It is translated as CASSSQRQETQYF.

This clone was observed a few times. The chain couples TRBV7-9 to TRBJ2-7; weak D call: TRBD2 (6 bases). The CDR3 is 13 amino acids. Germline V gene data show CDR1 as SEHNR and CDR2 as FQNEAQ (reference sequence). The ends were cut back, 5 bases at V and 5 bases at J, with 13 bases in the middle. CDR3 amino acids: CASSQPWGDEQYF. In DNA, the CDR3 is TGTGCCAGCAGCCAACCCTGGGGGGACGAGCAGTACTTC.

This chain links TRBV2 with TRBJ1-3; no reliable D call. The CDR3 covers 11 residues. CDR1 and CDR2 from the germline V gene are SNHLY and FYNNEI. V was trimmed by 6 bases and J by 4 bases, leaving 4 bases between them. The CDR3 DNA reads as TGTGCCAGCAGGGGCGGAAACACCATATATTTT. It codes for CASRGGNTIYF.

The V and J genes are TRBV9 and TRBJ1-2; 7 bases align to TRBD1. This CDR3 contains 15 residues. V dropped 2 bases and J dropped 4; count of bases not matched to a gene: 8. Germline loops: CDR1 SGDLS, CDR2 YYNGEE. CDR3 region: CASSVGTEIIYGYTF. CDR3 coding DNA: TGTGCCAGCAGCGTTGGGACAGAAATCATCTATGGCTACACCTTC.

This clone was seen a single time. The chain is built from TRBV2 and TRBJ2-1; either TRBD1 or TRBD2 may supply D (5 bases each). The V gene's germline CDR1 is SNHLY and CDR2 FYNNEI. The CDR3 spans 11 residues. The V end lost 8 bases, the J end lost 7 bases, and 9 bases lay between the germline ends. DNA for the CDR3: TGTGCCAGCCAGGGAGCAAATGAGCAGTTCTTC. Amino acid sequence: CASQGANEQFF. The full variable domain, rest sourced from reference TRBV2 and TRBJ2-1, is EPEVTQTPSHQVTQMGQEVILRCVPISNHLYFYWYRQILGQKVEFLVSFYNNEISEKSEIFDDQFSVERPDGSNFTLKIRSTKLEDSAMYFCASQGANEQFFGPGTRLTVL.

This clone showed up just a few times. The chain joins TRBV4-1 to TRBJ2-1, with 8 bases matching TRBD2. The junction had 4 bases not matched to a gene; V was cut back by 1 base and J by 5 bases. This CDR3 contains 15 residues. The germline V gene encodes CDR1 MGHRA and CDR2 YSYEKL. The CDR3 loop is CASSQVGGGNNEQFF. The CDR3 DNA reads TGCGCCAGCAGCCAAGTGGGCGGGGGGAACAATGAGCAGTTCTTC.

The chain employs TRBV19 and TRBJ1-1; D perhaps matches TRBD1 (5 bases). Germline CDR1 and CDR2: LNHDA and SQIVND (reference sequence). Trimming left V 3 bases short and J 6 bases short, with 11 bases between. CDR3 length: 13 amino acids. CDR3 sequence reads: CASSIVQGPEAFF. The CDR3 DNA follows: TGTGCCAGTAGTATCGTCCAGGGTCCTGAAGCTTTCTTT.

This clone came up once. V and J are TRBV2 and TRBJ1-1; D gene ambiguous. The CDR3 sequence is 13 residues long. The germline V gene encodes CDR1 SNHLY and CDR2 FYNNEI. V dropped 6 bases and J dropped 4 bases, with 12 bases sitting between them. CDR3 region: CASRPDMSTEAFF. The CDR3, as DNA: TGTGCCAGCAGGCCTGACATGAGCACTGAAGCTTTCTTT.

This clone showed up just a few times. The chain couples TRBV5-1 to TRBJ2-6; possible D gene TRBD2, 6 bases. With 7 bases removed from V and 3 bases from J, the gap between germline ends came to 11 bases. In germline, CDR1 is SGHRS, CDR2 YFSETQ. The CDR3 extends over 14 amino acids. CDR3 sequence (DNA): TGCGCCAGCGTGGAGGGTGGTGGGGCCAACGTCCTGACTTTC. This sequence encodes CASVEGGGANVLTF. The entire variable domain, with the rest obtained from reference TRBV5-1 and TRBJ2-6, is as follows: KAGVTQTPRYLIKTRGQQVTLSCSPISGHRSVSWYQQTPGQGLQFLFEYFSETQRNKGNFPGRFSGRQFSNSRSEMNVSTLELGDSALYLCASVEGGGANVLTFGAGSRLTVL.

The chain has TRBV18 and TRBJ1-5; 7 bases map to TRBD1. Trimming at V came to 3 bases and at J to 1 base, leaving 0 bases not matched to a gene. Germline assignment: CDR1 KGHSH and CDR2 LQKENI. The CDR3 is 14 amino acids. CDR3 in amino acids: CASSPDRSNQPQHF. Written as DNA, the CDR3 is TGTGCCAGCTCACCGGACAGGAGCAATCAGCCCCAGCATTTT.